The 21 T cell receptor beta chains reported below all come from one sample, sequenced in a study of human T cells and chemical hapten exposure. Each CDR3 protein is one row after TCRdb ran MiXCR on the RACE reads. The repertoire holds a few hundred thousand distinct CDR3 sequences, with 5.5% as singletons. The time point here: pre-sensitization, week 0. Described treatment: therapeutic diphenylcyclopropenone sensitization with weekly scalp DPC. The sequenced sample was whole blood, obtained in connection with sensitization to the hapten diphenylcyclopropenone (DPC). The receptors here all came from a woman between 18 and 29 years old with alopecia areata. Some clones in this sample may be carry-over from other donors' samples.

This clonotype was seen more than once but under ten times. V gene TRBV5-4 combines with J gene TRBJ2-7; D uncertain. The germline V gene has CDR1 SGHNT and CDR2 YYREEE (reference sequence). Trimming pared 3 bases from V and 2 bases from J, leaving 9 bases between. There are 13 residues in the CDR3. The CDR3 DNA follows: TGTGCCAGCAGCTACCCGGGCCCCTACGAGCAGTACTTC. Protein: CASSYPGPYEQYF.

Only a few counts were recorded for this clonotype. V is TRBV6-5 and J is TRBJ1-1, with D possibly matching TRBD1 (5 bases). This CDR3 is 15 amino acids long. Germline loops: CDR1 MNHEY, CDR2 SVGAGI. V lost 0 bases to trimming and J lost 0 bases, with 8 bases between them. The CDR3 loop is CASSYSHRMNTEAFF. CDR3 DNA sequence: TGTGCCAGCAGTTACTCGCACAGGATGAACACTGAAGCTTTCTTT.

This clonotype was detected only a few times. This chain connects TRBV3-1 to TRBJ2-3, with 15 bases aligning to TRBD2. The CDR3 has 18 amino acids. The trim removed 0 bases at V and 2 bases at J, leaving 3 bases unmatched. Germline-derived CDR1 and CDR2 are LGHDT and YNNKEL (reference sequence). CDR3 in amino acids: CASSQEGLAGGYTDTQYF. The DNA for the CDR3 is TGTGCCAGCAGCCAAGAGGGACTAGCGGGGGGATACACAGATACGCAGTATTTT.

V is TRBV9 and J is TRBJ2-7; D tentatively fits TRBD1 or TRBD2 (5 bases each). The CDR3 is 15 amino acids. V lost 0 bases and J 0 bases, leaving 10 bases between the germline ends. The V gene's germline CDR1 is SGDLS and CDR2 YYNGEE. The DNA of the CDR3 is TGTGCCAGCAGCGTAGGGTGGGGGATCTCCTACGAGCAGTACTTC. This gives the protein CASSVGWGISYEQYF.

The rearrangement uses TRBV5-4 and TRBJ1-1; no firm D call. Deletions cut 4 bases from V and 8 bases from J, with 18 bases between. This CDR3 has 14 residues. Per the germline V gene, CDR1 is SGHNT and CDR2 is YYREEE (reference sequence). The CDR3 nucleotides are TGTGCCAGCAGCGGAGTGGTTGGGAATTTGGAAGCTTTCTTT. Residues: CASSGVVGNLEAFF.

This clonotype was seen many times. The CDR3 sequence is CASGEGVEQYF. The CDR3 bases are TGTGCCAGCGGCGAGGGGGTCGAGCAGTACTTC. The chain has TRBV6-2 or TRBV6-3 and TRBJ2-7; tentative D call: TRBD1 (6 bases). CDR3 length: 11 residues. Germline V gene sequence: CDR1 MNHEY, CDR2 SVGEGT. V was cut by 8 bases and J by 6 bases, with 11 bases left in between.

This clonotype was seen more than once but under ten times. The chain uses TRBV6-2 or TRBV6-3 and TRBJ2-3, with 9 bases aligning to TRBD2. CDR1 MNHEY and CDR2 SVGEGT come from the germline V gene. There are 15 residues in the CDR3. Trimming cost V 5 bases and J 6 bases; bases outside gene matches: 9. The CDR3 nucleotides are TGTGCCAGCAGTAAACCCGGACTAGCGTCTGATACGCAGTATTTT. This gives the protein CASSKPGLASDTQYF.

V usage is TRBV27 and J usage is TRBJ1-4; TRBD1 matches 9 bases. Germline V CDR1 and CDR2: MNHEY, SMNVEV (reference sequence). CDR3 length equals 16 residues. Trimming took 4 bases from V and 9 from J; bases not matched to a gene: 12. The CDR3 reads CASSSRPGQGFKKLFF. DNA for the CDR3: TGTGCCAGCAGTTCACGACCGGGACAGGGATTTAAAAAACTGTTTTTT. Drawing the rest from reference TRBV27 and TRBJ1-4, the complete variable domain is EAQVTQNPRYLITVTGKKLTVTCSQNMNHEYMSWYRQDPGLGLRQIYYSMNVEVTDKGDVPEGYKVSRKEKRNFPLILESPSPNQTSLYFCASSSRPGQGFKKLFFGSGTQLSVL.

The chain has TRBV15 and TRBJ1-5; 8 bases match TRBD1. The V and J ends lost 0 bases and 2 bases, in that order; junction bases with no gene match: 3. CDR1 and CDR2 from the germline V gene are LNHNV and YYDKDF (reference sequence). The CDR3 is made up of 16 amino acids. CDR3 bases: TGTGCCACCAGCAGAGACCAGGGGGCTCGCAATCAGCCCCAGCATTTT. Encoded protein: CATSRDQGARNQPQHF. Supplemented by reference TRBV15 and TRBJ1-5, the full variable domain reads DAMVIQNPRYQVTQFGKPVTLSCSQTLNHNVMYWYQQKSSQAPKLLFHYYDKDFNNEADTPDNFQSRRPNTSFCFLDIRSPGLGDTAMYLCATSRDQGARNQPQHFGDGTRLSIL.

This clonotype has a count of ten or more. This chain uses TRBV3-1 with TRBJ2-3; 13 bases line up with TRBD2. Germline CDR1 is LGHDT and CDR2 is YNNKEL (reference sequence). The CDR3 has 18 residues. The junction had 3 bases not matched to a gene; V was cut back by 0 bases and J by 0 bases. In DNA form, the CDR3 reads TGTGCCAGCAGCCAAGAGCGGACTAGCGGGGGTAGCACAGATACGCAGTATTTT. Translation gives CASSQERTSGGSTDTQYF.

CDR3: CSGTGDGTEAFF. CDR3 DNA: TGCAGTGGAACAGGAGATGGGACTGAAGCTTTCTTT. The chain is built from TRBV20-1 and TRBJ1-1; D is perhaps TRBD1 (5 bases). V was pared by 7 bases and J by 5 bases, with 14 bases between. There are 12 residues in the CDR3. From germline, CDR1 is DFQATT and CDR2 SNEGSKA (reference sequence).

This CDR3 is CAIRQGQETQYF. CDR3 nucleotide sequence: TGTGCCATAAGACAGGGACAAGAGACCCAGTACTTC. The rearrangement links TRBV10-3 to TRBJ2-5; 7 positions match TRBD1. The CDR3 contains 12 residues. Losses at the gene ends were 9 bases for V and 2 bases for J; bases not matched to a gene: 3. Per the germline V gene, CDR1 is ENHRY and CDR2 is SYGVKD.

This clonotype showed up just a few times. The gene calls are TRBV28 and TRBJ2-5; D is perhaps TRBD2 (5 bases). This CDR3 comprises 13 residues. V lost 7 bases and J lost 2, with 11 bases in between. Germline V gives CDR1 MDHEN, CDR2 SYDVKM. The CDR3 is CASTRGFQETQYF. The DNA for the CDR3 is TGTGCCAGCACCCGAGGGTTTCAAGAGACCCAGTACTTC.

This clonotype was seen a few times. The CDR3, as DNA: TGTGCCATCGTTCGCCAGTTAGGCTTCACAGATACGCAGTATTTT. Its protein is CAIVRQLGFTDTQYF. The chain uses TRBV10-3 and TRBJ2-3, with D hard to call. Per germline, CDR1 ENHRY and CDR2 SYGVKD. V lost 8 bases and J 2 bases, leaving 17 bases between the germline ends. CDR3 size: 15 residues.

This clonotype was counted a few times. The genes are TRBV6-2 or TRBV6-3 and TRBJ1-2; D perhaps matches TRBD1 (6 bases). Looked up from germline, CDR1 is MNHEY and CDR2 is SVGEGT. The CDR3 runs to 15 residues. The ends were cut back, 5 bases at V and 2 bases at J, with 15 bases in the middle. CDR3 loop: CASSRTDLRNYGYTF. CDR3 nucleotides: TGTGCCAGCAGTCGGACAGATCTTCGAAACTATGGCTACACCTTC.

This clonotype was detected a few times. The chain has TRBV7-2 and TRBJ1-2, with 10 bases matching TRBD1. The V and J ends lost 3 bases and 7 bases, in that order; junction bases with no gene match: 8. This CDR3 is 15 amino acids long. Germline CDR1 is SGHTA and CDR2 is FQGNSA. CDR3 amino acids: CASSFRDRGWLGYTF. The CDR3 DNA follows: TGTGCCAGCAGCTTTCGGGACAGGGGATGGCTTGGCTACACCTTC.

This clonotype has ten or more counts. DNA for the CDR3: TGTGCCACGACAGGCGCCCCGACGCAATCCACCGGGGAGCTGTTTTTT. Protein: CATTGAPTQSTGELFF. The chain employs TRBV5-5 and TRBJ2-2, with a possible D match to TRBD1 (6 bases). Trimming stripped 9 bases from V and 4 bases from J, with 22 bases between. This CDR3 is 16 amino acids long. The germline gives CDR1 SGHKS, CDR2 YYEKEE (reference sequence). Together with reference TRBV5-5 and TRBJ2-2, the CDR3 gives the full variable domain: DAGVTQSPTHLIKTRGQQVTLRCSPISGHKSVSWYQQVLGQGPQFIFQYYEKEERGRGNFPDRFSARQFPNYSSELNVNALLLGDSALYLCATTGAPTQSTGELFFGEGSRLTVL.

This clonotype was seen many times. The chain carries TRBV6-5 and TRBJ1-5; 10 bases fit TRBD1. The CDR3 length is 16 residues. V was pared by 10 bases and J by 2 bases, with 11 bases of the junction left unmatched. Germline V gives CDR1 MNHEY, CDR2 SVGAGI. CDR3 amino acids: CATKTGGDTGNQPQHF. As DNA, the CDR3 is TGTGCCACGAAGACAGGGGGCGACACGGGCAATCAGCCCCAGCATTTT.

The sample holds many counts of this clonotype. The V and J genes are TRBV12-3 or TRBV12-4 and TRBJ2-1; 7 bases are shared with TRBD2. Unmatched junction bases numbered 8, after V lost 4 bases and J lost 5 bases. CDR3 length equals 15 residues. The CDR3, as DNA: TGTGCCAGCAGTTCCAGCGGGACTCCAAACAATGAGCAGTTCTTC. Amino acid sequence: CASSSSGTPNNEQFF.

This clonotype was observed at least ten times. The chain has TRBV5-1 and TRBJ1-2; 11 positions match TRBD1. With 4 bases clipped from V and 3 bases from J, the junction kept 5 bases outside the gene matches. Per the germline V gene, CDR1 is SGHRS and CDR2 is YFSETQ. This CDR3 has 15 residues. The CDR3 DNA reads TGCGCCAGCAGCGGCGGACAGGGGGCTGACTATGGCTACACCTTC. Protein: CASSGGQGADYGYTF.

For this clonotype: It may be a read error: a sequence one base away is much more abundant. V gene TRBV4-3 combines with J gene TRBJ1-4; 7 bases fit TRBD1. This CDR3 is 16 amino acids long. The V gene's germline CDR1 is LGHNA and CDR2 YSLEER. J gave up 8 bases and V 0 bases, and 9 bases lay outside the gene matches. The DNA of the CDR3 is TGCGCCAGCAGCCAAGAAATGACAGGGCCTACCGAAAAACTGTTTTTT. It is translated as CASSQEMTGPTEKLFF.